The 19 T cell receptor beta chains in this list originate from one sample, sequenced in a study of OX40 agonist ivuxolimab in advanced cancers. Profiling relied on immunoSEQ multiplex PCR, and the TCRdb table lists in-frame clones only, not all of them. Of 55,000 to 70,000 clones detected, 70% to 90% appear once; the ten largest clones hold 3% to 4.5%. Specimen: CD4+ or CD8+ T cells sorted from blood, collected in a trial of the OX40 agonist ivuxolimab. These receptor sequences come from an adult with an advanced solid tumor such as melanoma, head and neck, liver or kidney cancer.

The gene calls are TRBV11-2 and TRBJ2-7; the match to TRBD2 covers 7 bases. The germline V gene encodes CDR1 SGHAT and CDR2 FQNNGV. The V segment lost 1 base and the J segment 3 bases; nucleotides outside the gene matches: 6. CDR3 length: 15 residues. The CDR3 nucleotides are TGTGCCAGCAGCTTAGTCTCTAGCGGCAACTACGAGCAGTACTTC. This codes for CASSLVSSGNYEQYF.

The chain recombines TRBV19 with TRBJ1-4; D perhaps matches TRBD1 (5 bases). The germline V and J ends were trimmed by 7 bases and 6 bases, with 15 bases remaining between them. CDR3 length: 14 amino acids. The germline V gene encodes CDR1 LNHDA and CDR2 SQIVND (reference sequence). The CDR3 region has the DNA TGTGCCAGTAACGTGCGGGGCAGAGATGAAAAACTGTTTTTT. Translating gives CASNVRGRDEKLFF.

The chain recombines TRBV25-1 with TRBJ1-5; D is ambiguous. The CDR3 is 14 amino acids. CDR1 is MGHDK, CDR2 SYGVNS, per germline. The germline V and J ends were trimmed by 2 bases and 0 bases, with 5 bases remaining between them. CDR3: CASSENLSNQPQHF. In nucleotides, the CDR3 is TGTGCCAGCAGTGAAAACCTTAGCAATCAGCCCCAGCATTTT.

The genes are TRBV6-5 and TRBJ2-1, with 11 nucleotides matching TRBD2. Germline assignment: CDR1 MNHEY and CDR2 SVGAGI. CDR3 length: 15 amino acids. With V trimmed by 4 bases and J by 8 bases, 7 bases remained unmatched. CDR3 in amino acids: CASSSASGRFDEQFF. The CDR3 bases are TGTGCCAGCAGTTCGGCTAGCGGGAGGTTCGATGAGCAGTTCTTC.

The rearrangement uses TRBV4-1 and TRBJ2-7; the D gene is possibly TRBD2 (6 bases). Per the germline V gene, CDR1 is MGHRA and CDR2 is YSYEKL. Trimming removed 0 bases at V and 1 base at J, with 22 bases between. The CDR3 runs to 19 residues. The CDR3 protein is CASSQEPLAGLGSSYEQYF. Written as DNA, the CDR3 is TGCGCCAGCAGCCAAGAGCCCCTGGCCGGACTCGGGAGTTCCTACGAGCAGTACTTC.

This chain joins TRBV7-2 and TRBJ2-3; D is uncertain. The germline gives CDR1 SGHTA, CDR2 FQGNSA. Trimming removed 1 base at V and 6 bases at J, with 5 bases between. This CDR3 region has 12 residues. CDR3: CASSLDGDTQYF. The CDR3 DNA follows: TGTGCCAGCAGCTTAGACGGGGATACGCAGTATTTT.

The chain employs TRBV7-8 and TRBJ2-2; a possible D gene is TRBD2 (6 bases). CDR3 length equals 15 residues. Trimming took 5 bases from V and 1 from J, leaving 11 bases between them. Germline loops: CDR1 SGHVS, CDR2 FQNEAQ. The CDR3 region is CASSLRRENTGELFF. The CDR3, as DNA: TGTGCCAGCAGCCTCCGGCGGGAGAACACCGGGGAGCTGTTTTTT.

V is TRBV6-6 and J is TRBJ2-3; D not resolved. CDR1 MNHNY and CDR2 SVGAGI come from the germline V gene (reference sequence). The V end was cut by 6 bases, the J end by 7 bases, with 8 bases between. The CDR3 loop spans 11 amino acids. This chain's CDR3 is CASSNSNTQYF. CDR3 in DNA: TGTGCCAGCAGCAACAGTAATACGCAGTATTTT.

This clone was recorded once. This sequence joins TRBV5-1 and TRBJ2-2; no definite D call. The V end lost 2 bases, the J end lost 4 bases, and 12 bases lay between the germline ends. This CDR3 is built from 15 residues. Germline V gene sequence: CDR1 SGHRS, CDR2 YFSETQ. CDR3 nucleotides: TGCGCCAGCAGCTTTTCCGGGTCCTCCACCGGGGAGCTGTTTTTT. Protein sequence: CASSFSGSSTGELFF. Full variable domain (remainder filled in from reference TRBV5-1 and TRBJ2-2): KAGVTQTPRYLIKTRGQQVTLSCSPISGHRSVSWYQQTPGQGLQFLFEYFSETQRNKGNFPGRFSGRQFSNSRSEMNVSTLELGDSALYLCASSFSGSSTGELFFGEGSRLTVL.

This sequence joins TRBV9 and TRBJ2-2, with 11 bases that match TRBD2. J was trimmed by 5 bases and V by 2 bases; bases with no gene match: 5. Germline assignment: CDR1 SGDLS and CDR2 YYNGEE. The CDR3 totals 16 residues. The CDR3 loop is CASSVTSGRATGELFF. As DNA, the CDR3 is TGTGCCAGCAGCGTTACTAGCGGGAGAGCAACCGGGGAGCTGTTTTTT.

The chain recombines TRBV10-3 with TRBJ1-2; 8 bases agree with TRBD1. Per germline, CDR1 ENHRY and CDR2 SYGVKD. The CDR3 is 14 amino acids. After removal of 8 bases from V and 4 bases from J, the junction contained 9 bases not matched to a gene. CDR3 nucleotides: TGTGCCATCTCACTGGACAGGGAGGGCTATGGCTACACCTTC. Translating it yields CAISLDREGYGYTF.

Only one count was recorded for this clone. The chain has TRBV30 and TRBJ2-3; TRBD1 aligns across 8 bases. The CDR3 loop spans 16 amino acids. From germline, CDR1 is GTSNPN and CDR2 SVGIG (reference sequence). The V segment lost 2 bases and the J segment 0 bases; nucleotides outside the gene matches: 7. The CDR3: CAWSNTDRASTDTQYF. In DNA form, the CDR3 reads TGTGCCTGGAGTAACACGGACAGGGCTAGCACAGATACGCAGTATTTT.

This clone showed up just a few times. The chain carries TRBV7-2 and TRBJ2-1; D may be TRBD2 (5 bases). V was cut by 0 bases and J by 8 bases, with 11 bases left in between. The CDR3 sequence is 14 residues long. Germline values: CDR1 SGHTA, CDR2 FQGNSA. The CDR3 here is CASSLAIGIYEQFF. CDR3 nucleotide sequence: TGTGCCAGCAGCTTAGCTATCGGGATCTATGAGCAGTTCTTC.

The chain couples TRBV5-1 to TRBJ2-1; weak D call: TRBD1 (6 bases). Trimming pared 4 bases from V and 6 bases from J, leaving 14 bases between. Germline assignment: CDR1 SGHRS and CDR2 YFSETQ. The CDR3 sequence is 14 residues long. The CDR3 DNA reads as TGCGCCAGCAGCCTACAGGGCCGGGGCAATGAGCAGTTCTTC. This translates into CASSLQGRGNEQFF.

Comment on this clone: This specimen includes other DNA sequences encoding the same CDR3. This chain connects TRBV7-9 to TRBJ1-3; D is unresolved. With 1 base removed from V and 0 bases from J, the gap between germline ends came to 7 bases. Germline lookup yields CDR1 SEHNR and CDR2 FQNEAQ (reference sequence). CDR3 length equals 15 residues. The CDR3 region is CASSLGDISGNTIYF. CDR3 DNA sequence: TGTGCCAGCAGCTTAGGGGATATCTCTGGAAACACCATATATTTT.

The rearrangement uses TRBV27 and TRBJ2-1, with TRBD2 matching 8 bases. Germline trimming cut 5 bases from V and 15 bases from J; bases unmatched to any gene: 6. This CDR3 region has 11 residues. CDR1 is MNHEY and CDR2 is SMNVEV in the germline V gene (reference sequence). CDR3 in amino acids: CASSAGGRLFF. The DNA of the CDR3 is TGTGCCAGCAGTGCGGGGGGAAGGCTGTTCTTC.

This clone occurred once. The gene calls are TRBV7-6 and TRBJ2-3; 11 nucleotides match TRBD2. CDR3 length: 16 amino acids. The ends lost 5 bases at V and 3 bases at J; junction bases unmatched: 7. The germline V gene encodes CDR1 SGHVS and CDR2 FNYEAQ. The CDR3 is CASSHSGRARTDTQYF. CDR3 nucleotides: TGTGCCAGCAGCCATAGCGGGAGGGCCAGGACAGATACGCAGTATTTT.

V usage is TRBV5-4 and J usage is TRBJ1-1; perhaps TRBD1 as D (6 bases). The CDR3 is 16 amino acids. Germline lookup yields CDR1 SGHNT and CDR2 YYREEE (reference sequence). The V end lost 5 bases, the J end lost 4 bases, and 21 bases lay between the germline ends. The CDR3 protein is CASSKQGIGSGTEAFF. CDR3 sequence (DNA): TGTGCCAGCAGTAAACAGGGTATTGGATCTGGCACTGAAGCTTTCTTT. The variable domain in full, with the rest retrieved from reference TRBV5-4 and TRBJ1-1, is ETGVTQSPTHLIKTRGQQVTLRCSSQSGHNTVSWYQQALGQGPQFIFQYYREEENGRGNFPPRFSGLQFPNYSSELNVNALELDDSALYLCASSKQGIGSGTEAFFGQGTRLTVV.

The chain carries TRBV19 and TRBJ2-5; no clear D gene. The length of the CDR3 is 13 residues. V lost 7 bases and J 4 bases, leaving 13 bases between the germline ends. Germline-derived CDR1 and CDR2 are LNHDA and SQIVND (reference sequence). The CDR3 nucleotides are TGTGCCAGTATGCTCGGGCCAGGAGAGACCCAGTACTTC. It specifies CASMLGPGETQYF.